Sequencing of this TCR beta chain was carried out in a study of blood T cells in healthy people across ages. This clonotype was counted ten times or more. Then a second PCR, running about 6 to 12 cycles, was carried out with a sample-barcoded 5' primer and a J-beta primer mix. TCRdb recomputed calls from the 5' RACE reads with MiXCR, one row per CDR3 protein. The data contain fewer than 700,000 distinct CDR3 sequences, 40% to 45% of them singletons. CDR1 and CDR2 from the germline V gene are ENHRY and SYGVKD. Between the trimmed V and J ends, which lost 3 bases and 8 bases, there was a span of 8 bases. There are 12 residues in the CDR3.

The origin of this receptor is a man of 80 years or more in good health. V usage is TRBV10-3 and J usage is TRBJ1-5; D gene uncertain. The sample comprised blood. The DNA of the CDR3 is TGTGCCATCAGTGAAGTTGAAAAGCCCCAGCATTTT. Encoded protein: CAISEVEKPQHF.